Listed below are T cell receptor beta chains from one sample, sequenced in a study of T-cell memory formation after mild COVID-19. TCRdb re-called the 5' RACE reads through MiXCR, storing one row per CDR3 protein. The sample consists of approximately 500,000 distinct CDR3 sequences, 20% to 30% of them appearing once. The sample consisted of PBMCs or a T cell subset sorted from them (not recorded which). These receptors originate from an adult woman who had mild COVID-19 (a few samples of this study predate the infection). Cell type and time point are not known. Each CDR3 is given with its conserved first and last residue. D genes are given only for firm matches. Clone size is not always given. Where it is, it says once, few, many or a class for expanded clones.

14	NA	NA	TRBJ2-1	TRBV9	TGTGCCAGCAGCGTAACCCCCCTCGGAAATGAGCAGTTCTTC	CASSVTPLGNEQFF
14	few	NA	TRBJ1-4	TRBV12-3/TRBV12-4	TGTGCCAGCAGTTCCACCAAGGACGGTGAAAAACTGTTTTTT	CASSSTKDGEKLFF
13	few	TRBD1	TRBJ1-2	TRBV9	TGTGCCAGCAGTGACAGGGTTACCTATGGCTACACCTTC	CASSDRVTYGYTF
16	few	TRBD2	TRBJ2-3	TRBV19	TGTGCCAGTAGTATAAAGTTTAGCGGGAGGGGAGATACGCAGTATTTT	CASSIKFSGRGDTQYF
15	few	TRBD2	TRBJ2-5	TRBV5-1	TGCGCCAGCAGCTTGGCTAGCGGAACGGGGGAGACCCAGTACTTC	CASSLASGTGETQYF
12	NA	TRBD1	TRBJ1-2	TRBV12-3/TRBV12-4	TGTGCCAGCAGCCAGGGGGCTTATGGCTACACCTTC	CASSQGAYGYTF
16	many	TRBD2	TRBJ2-5	TRBV20-1	TGCAGTGCTAGAGATGAACTAGCGGGTCTTCAAGAGACCCAGTACTTC	CSARDELAGLQETQYF
13	NA	NA	TRBJ2-5	TRBV20-1	TGCAGTGCTAGGGGACTGCCAGGAGAGACCCAGTACTTC	CSARGLPGETQYF
14	NA	NA	TRBJ1-1	TRBV7-9	TGTGCCAGCAGCCCGACTCGGGTGGACACTGAAGCTTTCTTT	CASSPTRVDTEAFF
12	many	NA	TRBJ2-1	TRBV18	TGTGCCAGCAGCCCACAGGGAAATGAGCAGTTCTTC	CASSPQGNEQFF
16	NA	TRBD2	TRBJ2-2	TRBV24-1	TGTGCCACCAGTGATGTTAGCGGGGCGAACACCGGGGAGCTGTTTTTT	CATSDVSGANTGELFF
15	few	NA	TRBJ1-6	TRBV7-2	TGTGCCAGCAGCTCGGAGACACCTTGGGGTTCACCCCTCCACTTT	CASSSETPWGSPLHF
15	NA	TRBD1	TRBJ2-2	TRBV3-1	TGTGCCAGCAGCGCCGGGACAGGGGACACCGGGGAGCTGTTTTTT	CASSAGTGDTGELFF
15	NA	NA	TRBJ2-1	TRBV7-9	TGTGCCAGCAGCCCGCCCCGGGCCTTATACAATGAGCAGTTCTTC	CASSPPRALYNEQFF
13	many	NA	TRBJ2-7	TRBV12-3/TRBV12-4	TGTGCCAGCAGTCAACGGGGTAACTACGAGCAGTACTTC	CASSQRGNYEQYF
14	NA	NA	TRBJ1-3	TRBV29-1	TGCAGCGTTGTTACCGTTGGTGGGGGAAACACCATATATTTT	CSVVTVGGGNTIYF
16	NA	NA	TRBJ2-5	TRBV5-8	TGTGCCAGCAGCTCGGATGGACAGATTCATCAAGAGACCCAGTACTTC	CASSSDGQIHQETQYF
13	few	NA	TRBJ1-2	TRBV20-1	TGCAGTGCTAGTAACCCCCATAACTATGGCTACACCTTC	CSASNPHNYGYTF
13	NA	NA	TRBJ1-5	TRBV7-9	TGTGCCAGCAGCGACCAGGCCAATCAGCCCCAGCATTTT	CASSDQANQPQHF
16	NA	TRBD2	TRBJ2-3	TRBV11-3	TGTGCCAGCAGCCCCGTAGCGGGAGGCAGCACAGATACGCAGTATTTT	CASSPVAGGSTDTQYF
15	NA	NA	TRBJ1-6	TRBV27	TGTGCCAGCAGTTTAGATGGGCTCCGGGATTCACCCCTCCACTTT	CASSLDGLRDSPLHF
12	few	TRBD1	TRBJ2-7	TRBV6-2/TRBV6-3	TGTGCCACAGCAGGGACAGTCTACGAGCAGTACTTC	CATAGTVYEQYF
15	NA	NA	TRBJ2-1	TRBV5-5	TGTGCCAGCAGCTTCGGACTGAACTCCTACAATGAGCAGTTCTTC	CASSFGLNSYNEQFF
14	NA	TRBD2	TRBJ2-5	TRBV10-3	TGTGCCATCAGTTCCGGGACTACTACGGAGACCCAGTACTTC	CAISSGTTTETQYF
16	NA	NA	TRBJ1-6	TRBV5-4	TGTGCCAGCAGCCCTCGCAAGGAGATGGGTAATTCACCCCTCCACTTT	CASSPRKEMGNSPLHF
18	NA	TRBD2	TRBJ2-3	TRBV7-9	TGTGCCAGCAGCCCGGAAGCCGGGACTAGCGGGGGGCCGAATACGCAGTATTTT	CASSPEAGTSGGPNTQYF
18	NA	NA	TRBJ2-2	TRBV4-2	TGTGCCAGCAGCCTACTCGCCCGGGGTCCCCCCGACACCGGGGAGCTGTTTTTT	CASSLLARGPPDTGELFF
15	NA	NA	TRBJ2-7	TRBV18	TGTGCCAGCTCACGCCAGGACCGACCCTCCTACGAGCAGTACTTC	CASSRQDRPSYEQYF
14	NA	TRBD1	TRBJ1-1	TRBV11-3	TGTGCCAGCAGCTCGTCGACAGGGAAGACTGAAGCTTTCTTT	CASSSSTGKTEAFF
14	NA	NA	TRBJ2-7	TRBV15	TGTGCCACCAGCAGAGGGGCTGGCTCCTACGAGCAGTACTTC	CATSRGAGSYEQYF
13	NA	NA	TRBJ2-7	TRBV7-2	TGTGCCAGCAGCCGCTCAACTGGCTACGAGCAGTACTTC	CASSRSTGYEQYF
13	NA	NA	TRBJ2-7	TRBV15	TGTGCCACCCCCGGGAGAGGGGCCTACGAGCAGTACTTC	CATPGRGAYEQYF
16	NA	TRBD1	TRBJ1-2	TRBV7-8	TGTGCCAGCAGCCTCACGACAGGGCTGAGTCTCTATGGCTACACCTTC	CASSLTTGLSLYGYTF
15	NA	TRBD1	TRBJ1-4	TRBV11-2	TGTGCCAGCAGCCAAGGACAGGCCCATAATGAAAAACTGTTTTTT	CASSQGQAHNEKLFF
16	NA	TRBD1	TRBJ2-1	TRBV5-1	TGCGCCAGCAGTTATACGACAGGGATCAGGGAAAATGAGCAGTTCTTC	CASSYTTGIRENEQFF
16	NA	TRBD2	TRBJ2-1	TRBV7-3	TGTGCCAGCAGCTTATTACCAGCGGGAGGTGGCAATGAGCAGTTCTTC	CASSLLPAGGGNEQFF
20	NA	TRBD2	TRBJ2-7	TRBV6-2/TRBV6-3	TGTGCCAGCGCCTTGGGCTTTGGGCTAGCGGGAGGCTCGAACTGGTACGAGCAGTACTTC	CASALGFGLAGGSNWYEQYF
15	few	NA	TRBJ2-7	TRBV5-1	TGCGCCAGCAGCTTGGGAACGACTCGCTCCTACGAGCAGTACTTC	CASSLGTTRSYEQYF
17	once	NA	TRBJ1-5	TRBV4-3	TGCGCCAGCAGCCAAGAAACGGGAGGGGAGGTTATTGGGCCCCAGCATTTT	CASSQETGGEVIGPQHF
13	few	NA	TRBJ1-1	TRBV5-1	TGCGCCAGCAGCCTGGGAGACGCGGCTGAAGCTTTCTTT	CASSLGDAAEAFF
14	NA	TRBD1	TRBJ2-1	TRBV9	TGTGCCAGCAGCGTAGACTCAGGGGGCAATGAGCAGTTCTTC	CASSVDSGGNEQFF
14	NA	NA	TRBJ2-3	TRBV12-3/TRBV12-4	TGTGCCACCTCTGAGGGACTGGCGACAGATACGCAGTATTTT	CATSEGLATDTQYF
13	NA	NA	TRBJ2-1	TRBV20-1	TGCAGTGCCTCGGGGACTGCTTACAATGAGCAGTTCTTC	CSASGTAYNEQFF
17	NA	NA	TRBJ1-3	TRBV7-6	TGTGCCAGCAGCCTTACCCCGACAGGAATCTCTGGAAACACCATATATTTT	CASSLTPTGISGNTIYF
12	NA	NA	TRBJ2-3	TRBV5-1	TGCGCCAGCAGCTTGTATTTAGATACGCAGTATTTT	CASSLYLDTQYF
20	NA	TRBD2	TRBJ2-2	TRBV12-3/TRBV12-4	TGTGCCAGCAGTCATCTAGCGGGAGGAGTGCTCTCAAGAAACACCGGGGAGCTGTTTTTT	CASSHLAGGVLSRNTGELFF
15	few	NA	TRBJ1-3	TRBV12-3/TRBV12-4	TGTGCCAGCAGTCGGACTGGCGACTCTGGAAACACCATATATTTT	CASSRTGDSGNTIYF
17	few	TRBD2	TRBJ2-7	TRBV5-1	TGCGCCAGCAGCGGGCCTCCGGGAAGCGGGAGATTCCACGAGCAGTACTTC	CASSGPPGSGRFHEQYF
10	NA	NA	TRBJ1-2	TRBV29-1	TGCAGCGTTGTTGACCGAGGCTACACCTTC	CSVVDRGYTF
14	few	TRBD1	TRBJ2-3	TRBV5-1	TGCGCCAGCAGCACACAGGGGGGCACAGATACGCAGTATTTT	CASSTQGGTDTQYF
14	NA	NA	TRBJ2-5	TRBV24-1	TGTGCCACCAGTGATCTCCGGGGCGGGGAGACCAAGTACTTC	CATSDLRGGETKYF